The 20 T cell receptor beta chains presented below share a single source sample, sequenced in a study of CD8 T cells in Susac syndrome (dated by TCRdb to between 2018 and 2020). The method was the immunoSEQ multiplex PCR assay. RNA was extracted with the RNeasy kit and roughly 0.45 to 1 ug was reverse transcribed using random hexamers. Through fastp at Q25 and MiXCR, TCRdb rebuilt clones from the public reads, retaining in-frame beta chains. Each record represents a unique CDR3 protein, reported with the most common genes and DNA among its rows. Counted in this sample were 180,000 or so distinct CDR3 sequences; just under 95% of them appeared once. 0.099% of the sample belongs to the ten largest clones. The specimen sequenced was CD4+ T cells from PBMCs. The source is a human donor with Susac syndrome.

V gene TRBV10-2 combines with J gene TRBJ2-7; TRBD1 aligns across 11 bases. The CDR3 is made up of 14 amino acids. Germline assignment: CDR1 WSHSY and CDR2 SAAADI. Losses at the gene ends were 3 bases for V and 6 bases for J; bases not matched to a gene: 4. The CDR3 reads CASSEGTGGLEQYF. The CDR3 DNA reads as TGCGCCAGCAGTGAAGGGACAGGGGGGCTCGAGCAGTACTTC.

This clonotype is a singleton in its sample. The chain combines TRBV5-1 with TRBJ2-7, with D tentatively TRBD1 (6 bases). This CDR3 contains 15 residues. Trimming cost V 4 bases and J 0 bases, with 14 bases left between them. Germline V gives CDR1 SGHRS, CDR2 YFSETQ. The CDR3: CASSPRTASSYEQYF. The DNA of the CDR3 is TGCGCCAGCAGCCCAAGGACAGCTAGCTCCTACGAGCAGTACTTC.

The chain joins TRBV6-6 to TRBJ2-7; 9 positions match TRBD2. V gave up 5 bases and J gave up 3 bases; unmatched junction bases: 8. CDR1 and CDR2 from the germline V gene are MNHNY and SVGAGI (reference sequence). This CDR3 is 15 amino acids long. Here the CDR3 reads CASSHSGSSIYEQYF. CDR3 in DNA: TGTGCCAGCAGTCATAGCGGGAGTAGTATCTACGAGCAGTACTTC.

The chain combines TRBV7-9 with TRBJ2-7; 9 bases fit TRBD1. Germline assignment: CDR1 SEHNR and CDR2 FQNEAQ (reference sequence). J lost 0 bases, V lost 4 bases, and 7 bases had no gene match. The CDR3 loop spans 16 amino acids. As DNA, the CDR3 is TGTGCCAGCAGCTCCCCCGGGACAGGGATCTCCTACGAGCAGTACTTC. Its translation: CASSSPGTGISYEQYF.

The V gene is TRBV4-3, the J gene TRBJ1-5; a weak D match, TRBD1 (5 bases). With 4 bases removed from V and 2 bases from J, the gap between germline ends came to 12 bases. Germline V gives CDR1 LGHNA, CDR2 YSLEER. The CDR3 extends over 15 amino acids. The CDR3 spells CASSLTWDGNQPQHF. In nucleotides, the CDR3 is TGCGCCAGCAGCCTCACATGGGACGGCAATCAGCCCCAGCATTTT.

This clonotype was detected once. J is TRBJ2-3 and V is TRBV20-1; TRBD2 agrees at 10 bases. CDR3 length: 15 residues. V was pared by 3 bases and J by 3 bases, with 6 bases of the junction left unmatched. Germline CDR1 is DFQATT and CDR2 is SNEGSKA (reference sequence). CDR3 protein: CSASKAGGPTDTQYF. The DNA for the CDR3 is TGCAGTGCTAGTAAAGCGGGAGGGCCGACAGATACGCAGTATTTT.

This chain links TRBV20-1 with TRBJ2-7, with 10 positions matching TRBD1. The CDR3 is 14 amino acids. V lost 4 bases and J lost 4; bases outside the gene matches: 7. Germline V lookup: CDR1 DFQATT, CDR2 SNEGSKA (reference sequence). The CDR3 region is CSATARDRGYEQYF. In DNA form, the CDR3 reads TGCAGTGCTACCGCCCGGGACAGGGGATACGAGCAGTACTTC.

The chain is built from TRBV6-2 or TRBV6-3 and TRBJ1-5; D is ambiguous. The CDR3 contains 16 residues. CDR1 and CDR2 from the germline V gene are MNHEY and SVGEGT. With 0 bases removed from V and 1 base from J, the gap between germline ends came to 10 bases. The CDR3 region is CASSYSRTGSNQPQHF. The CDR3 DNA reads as TGTGCCAGCAGTTACTCTAGGACGGGGAGCAATCAGCCCCAGCATTTT.

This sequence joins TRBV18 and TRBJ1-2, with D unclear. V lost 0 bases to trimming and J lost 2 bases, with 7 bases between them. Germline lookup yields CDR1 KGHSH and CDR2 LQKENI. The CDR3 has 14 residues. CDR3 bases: TGTGCCAGCTCACCACCTTGGCAGAACTATGGCTACACCTTC. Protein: CASSPPWQNYGYTF. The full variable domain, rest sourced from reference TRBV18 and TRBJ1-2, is NAGVMQNPRHLVRRRGQEARLRCSPMKGHSHVYWYRQLPEEGLKFMVYLQKENIIDESGMPKERFSAEFPKEGPSILRIQQVVRGDSAAYFCASSPPWQNYGYTFGSGTRLTVV.

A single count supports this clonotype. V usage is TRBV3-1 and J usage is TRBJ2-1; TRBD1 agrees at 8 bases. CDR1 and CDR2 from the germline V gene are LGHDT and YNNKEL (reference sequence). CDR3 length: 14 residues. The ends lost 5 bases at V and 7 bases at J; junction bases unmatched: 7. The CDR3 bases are TGTGCCAGCAGCGCTCGGACAGGGTTGAATGAGCAGTTCTTC. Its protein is CASSARTGLNEQFF.

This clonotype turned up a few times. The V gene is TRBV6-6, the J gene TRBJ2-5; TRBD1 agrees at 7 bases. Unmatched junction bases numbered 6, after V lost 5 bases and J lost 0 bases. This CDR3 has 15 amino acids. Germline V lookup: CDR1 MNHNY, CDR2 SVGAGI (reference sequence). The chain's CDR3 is CASSPGTAYQETQYF. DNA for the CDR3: TGTGCCAGCAGTCCCGGGACAGCGTACCAAGAGACCCAGTACTTC.

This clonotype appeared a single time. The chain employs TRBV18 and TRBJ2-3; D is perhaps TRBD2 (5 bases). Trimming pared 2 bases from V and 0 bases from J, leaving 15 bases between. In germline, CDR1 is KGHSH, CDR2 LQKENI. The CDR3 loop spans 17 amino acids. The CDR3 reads CASSPGVLGASTDTQYF. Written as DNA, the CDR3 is TGTGCCAGCTCACCAGGCGTCCTGGGAGCTAGCACAGATACGCAGTATTTT. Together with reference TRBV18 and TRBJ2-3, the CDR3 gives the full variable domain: NAGVMQNPRHLVRRRGQEARLRCSPMKGHSHVYWYRQLPEEGLKFMVYLQKENIIDESGMPKERFSAEFPKEGPSILRIQQVVRGDSAAYFCASSPGVLGASTDTQYFGPGTRLTVL.

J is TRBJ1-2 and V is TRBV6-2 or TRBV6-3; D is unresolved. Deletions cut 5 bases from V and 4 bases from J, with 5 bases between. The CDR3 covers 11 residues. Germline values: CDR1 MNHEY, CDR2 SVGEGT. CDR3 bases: TGTGCCAGCAGTGATTCCTATGGCTACACCTTC. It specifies CASSDSYGYTF.

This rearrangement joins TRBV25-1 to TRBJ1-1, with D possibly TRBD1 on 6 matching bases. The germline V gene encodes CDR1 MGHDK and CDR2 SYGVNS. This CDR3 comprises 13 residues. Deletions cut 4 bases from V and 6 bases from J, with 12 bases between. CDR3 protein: CASSARGQSEAFF. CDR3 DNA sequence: TGTGCCAGCAGTGCCCGAGGACAGTCTGAAGCTTTCTTT.

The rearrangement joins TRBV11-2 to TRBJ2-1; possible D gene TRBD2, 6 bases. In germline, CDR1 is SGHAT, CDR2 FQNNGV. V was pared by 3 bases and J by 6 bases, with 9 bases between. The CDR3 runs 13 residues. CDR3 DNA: TGTGCCAGCAGCTTGGGACTGATCAATGAGCAGTTCTTC. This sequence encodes CASSLGLINEQFF.

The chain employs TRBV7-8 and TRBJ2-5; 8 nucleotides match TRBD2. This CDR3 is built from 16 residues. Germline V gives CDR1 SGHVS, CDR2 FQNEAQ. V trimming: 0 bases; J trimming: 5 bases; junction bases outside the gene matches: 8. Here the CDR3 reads CASSLARAGVEETQYF. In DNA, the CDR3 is TGTGCCAGCAGCTTAGCCCGAGCGGGGGTAGAGGAGACCCAGTACTTC.

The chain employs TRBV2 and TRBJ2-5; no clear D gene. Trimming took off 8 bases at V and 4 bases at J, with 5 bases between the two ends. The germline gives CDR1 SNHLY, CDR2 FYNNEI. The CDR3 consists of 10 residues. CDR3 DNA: TGTGCCAGCGGGCGAGAGACCCAGTACTTC. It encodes CASGRETQYF. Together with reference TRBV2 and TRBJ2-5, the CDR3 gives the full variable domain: EPEVTQTPSHQVTQMGQEVILRCVPISNHLYFYWYRQILGQKVEFLVSFYNNEISEKSEIFDDQFSVERPDGSNFTLKIRSTKLEDSAMYFCASGRETQYFGPGTRLLVL.

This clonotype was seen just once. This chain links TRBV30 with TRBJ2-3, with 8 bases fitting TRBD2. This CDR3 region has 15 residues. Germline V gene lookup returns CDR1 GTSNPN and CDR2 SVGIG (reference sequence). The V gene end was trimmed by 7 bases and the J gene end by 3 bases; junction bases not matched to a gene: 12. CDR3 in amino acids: CASTTGGARTDTQYF. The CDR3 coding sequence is TGTGCCTCCACGACGGGGGGGGCGCGGACAGATACGCAGTATTTT.

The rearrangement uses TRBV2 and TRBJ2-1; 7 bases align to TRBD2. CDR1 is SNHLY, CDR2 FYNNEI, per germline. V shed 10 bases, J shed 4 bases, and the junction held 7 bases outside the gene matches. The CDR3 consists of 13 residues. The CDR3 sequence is CATGTNPYNEQFF. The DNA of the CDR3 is TGTGCCACCGGGACTAACCCTTACAATGAGCAGTTCTTC.

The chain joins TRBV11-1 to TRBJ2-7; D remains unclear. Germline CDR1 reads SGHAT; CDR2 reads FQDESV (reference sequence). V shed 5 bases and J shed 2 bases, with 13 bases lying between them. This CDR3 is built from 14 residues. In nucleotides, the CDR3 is TGTGCCAGCAGCCCCCCATTCGTCACCTACGAGCAGTACTTC. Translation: CASSPPFVTYEQYF. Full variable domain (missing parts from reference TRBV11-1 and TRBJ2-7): EAEVAQSPRYKITEKSQAVAFWCDPISGHATLYWYRQILGQGPELLVQFQDESVVDDSQLPKDRFSAERLKGVDSTLKIQPAELGDSAMYLCASSPPFVTYEQYFGPGTRLTVT.